This note documents a single T cell receptor (beta chain) sequence. Construction of TCR beta libraries relied on iRepertoire HTBI primers and on Arm-PCR targeting CDR3 regions. TCRdb reprocessed the multiplex PCR reads with MiXCR, giving one entry per CDR3 protein. The repertoire holds 350,000 to 450,000 distinct CDR3 sequences, with 16% as singletons. This entry is derived from a study of regulatory T cells in long-lasting Graves disease. Time point here: newly diagnosed GD, antithyroid drugs for less than 3 months. PBMCs were the source of the RNA used for TCR sequencing. The sample was also reused in another study, on T cells in Graves' hyperthyroidism and ophthalmopathy. That study reports: Aged 18 to 65, the patients had hyperthyroidism that was newly diagnosed and had lasted under 2 months. In blood, most of the thyroid clonotypes expanded above 0.001 were also present.

Source: peripheral blood mononuclear cells (PBMCs), taken at new diagnosis, from a patient treated with antithyroid drugs. The clonotype comes from a man aged 40-50 years with Graves disease.

CDR3 residues: CAWSLSPYNEQFF. DNA for the CDR3: TGTGCCTGGAGCCTATCCCCCTACAATGAGCAGTTCTTC. The V and J genes are TRBV30 and TRBJ2-1, with no clear D. CDR3 length: 13 residues. The V and J ends lost 3 bases and 2 bases respectively, with 8 bases between them. Germline V gene lookup returns CDR1 GTSNPN and CDR2 SVGIG (reference sequence).